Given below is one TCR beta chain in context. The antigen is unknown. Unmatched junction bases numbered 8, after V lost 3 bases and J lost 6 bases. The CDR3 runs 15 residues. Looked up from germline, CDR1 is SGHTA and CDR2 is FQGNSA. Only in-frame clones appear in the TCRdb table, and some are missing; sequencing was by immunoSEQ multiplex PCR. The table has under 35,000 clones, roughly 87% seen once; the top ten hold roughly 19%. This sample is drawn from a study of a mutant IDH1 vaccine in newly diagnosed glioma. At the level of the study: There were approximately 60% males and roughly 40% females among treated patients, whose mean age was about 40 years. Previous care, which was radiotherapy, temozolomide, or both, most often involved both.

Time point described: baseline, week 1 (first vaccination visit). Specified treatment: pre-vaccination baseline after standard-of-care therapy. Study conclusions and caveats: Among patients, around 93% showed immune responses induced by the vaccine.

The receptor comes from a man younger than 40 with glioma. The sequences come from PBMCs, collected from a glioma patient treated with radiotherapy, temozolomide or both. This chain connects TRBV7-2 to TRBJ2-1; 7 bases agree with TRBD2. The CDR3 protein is CASSFWIGGSNEQFF. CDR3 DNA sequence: TGTGCCAGCAGCTTTTGGATCGGCGGGAGCAATGAGCAGTTCTTC.